A selection of T cell receptor beta chains follows, all from one sample in a study of radiotherapy plus CTLA-4 blockade in lung cancer. Using immunoSEQ multiplex PCR, the repertoire was profiled, and TCRdb retains in-frame clones only, with some absent. Here the sample spans 30,000 to 40,000 clones, 60% to 75% being singletons. This material consisted of peripheral blood, taken from a patient treated with radiotherapy plus ipilimumab. These receptor sequences come from a human donor with non-small cell lung cancer who had stable disease on radiotherapy plus ipilimumab. CDR3s include the opening cysteine and the closing phenylalanine or tryptophan. D genes are given only for firm matches. A row's size may be missing; if present it is once, few, many or a size class.

v_gene	d_gene	abundance	j_gene	CDR3aa	CDR3nt
TRBV29-1	TRBD1	.	TRBJ1-4	CSASGGIHEKLFF	TGCAGCGCGTCAGGGGGAATTCATGAAAAACTGTTTTTT
TRBV6-5	.	.	TRBJ2-5	CASRSYIRGLETQYF	TGTGCCAGCAGATCCTATATCAGGGGTTTGGAGACCCAGTACTTC
TRBV6-6	.	.	TRBJ2-4	CASADRSTENIQYF	TGTGCCAGCGCGGACAGAAGTACAGAAAACATTCAGTACTTC
TRBV2	TRBD2	.	TRBJ2-1	CASKREGPNEQFF	TGTGCCAGCAAACGGGAGGGCCCCAATGAGCAGTTCTTC
TRBV18	.	.	TRBJ2-3	CASSPLRSTDTQYF	TGTGCCAGCTCACCGTTGAGAAGCACAGATACGCAGTATTTT
TRBV7-9	TRBD2	.	TRBJ2-1	CASSLDSYSGRAYNEQFF	TGTGCCAGCAGCTTAGATTCCTATAGCGGGAGGGCCTACAATGAGCAGTTCTTC
TRBV4-2	TRBD2	once	TRBJ2-7	CASSLSSGAYEQYF	TGTGCCAGCAGCCTTTCTAGCGGGGCATACGAGCAGTACTTC
TRBV10-3	.	.	TRBJ1-1	CAISESTGKGNTEAFF	TGTGCCATCAGTGAGTCCACAGGGAAGGGTAACACTGAAGCTTTCTTT
TRBV7-2	.	.	TRBJ2-5	CASSYMGWETQYF	TGTGCCAGCAGCTATATGGGTTGGGAGACCCAGTACTTC
TRBV5-1	.	.	TRBJ2-2	CASSLAVLGTQTGELFF	TGCGCCAGCAGCTTGGCTGTTTTGGGGACACAGACCGGGGAGCTGTTTTTT
TRBV14	.	.	TRBJ2-5	CASSQETQYF	TGTGCCAGCAGCCAAGAGACCCAGTACTTC
TRBV7-9	.	medium-sized	TRBJ1-1	CASSPENRFEAFF	TGTGCCAGCAGCCCGGAGAACAGATTTGAAGCTTTCTTT
TRBV4-1	.	.	TRBJ1-4	CASSQVATTNEKLFF	TGCGCCAGCAGCCAAGTTGCGACAACTAATGAAAAACTGTTTTTT
TRBV6-5	.	.	TRBJ2-6	CASSQISGANVLTF	TGTGCCAGCAGTCAGATCTCTGGGGCCAACGTCCTGACTTTC
TRBV7-3	TRBD2	.	TRBJ2-3	CASSLLAGGADTQYF	TGTGCCAGCAGCTTACTAGCGGGAGGTGCAGATACGCAGTATTTT
TRBV19	.	medium-sized	TRBJ1-4	CASGYAGHPGEKLFF	TGTGCCAGTGGCTACGCGGGACATCCCGGGGAAAAACTGTTTTTT
TRBV7-9	.	.	TRBJ1-5	CASSRGSGNQPQHF	TGTGCCAGCAGCCGTGGGAGTGGCAATCAGCCCCAGCATTTT
TRBV10-3	TRBD1	.	TRBJ1-1	CAIRNTGGGPEAFF	TGTGCCATCAGAAATACAGGGGGGGGGCCTGAAGCTTTCTTT
TRBV6-6	.	.	TRBJ2-5	CASTAYPGTQYF	TGTGCCAGCACAGCCTACCCTGGGACCCAGTACTTC
TRBV7-2	TRBD1	medium-sized	TRBJ1-3	CASSHLLAQGGSGNTIYF	TGTGCCAGCAGCCACCTCCTGGCCCAGGGGGGTTCAGGAAACACCATATATTTT
TRBV27	.	few	TRBJ2-1	CASSPTIPSSEQFF	TGTGCCAGCAGTCCAACAATCCCTAGCAGTGAGCAGTTCTTC
TRBV20-1	.	.	TRBJ1-1	CSAAKRDEAFF	TGCAGTGCTGCGAAGCGGGATGAAGCTTTCTTT
TRBV21-1	.	.	TRBJ2-1	CASSKPVVDGYNEQFF	TGTGCCAGCAGCAAACCGGTAGTAGACGGCTACAATGAGCAGTTCTTC